The T cell receptor (beta chain) under discussion was sequenced for a study of blood T cell repertoires in COVID-19. Study background: Donors in the United States, Italy and Spain gave samples during acute or convalescent COVID-19. The cDNA or gDNA used as material had been derived from T cells, B-cell-depleted T cells, or PBMCs.

Per the original methods: Amplified reference gene primers provided the basis for estimating nucleated cell counts. Using immunoSEQ multiplex PCR, the repertoire was profiled, and TCRdb retains in-frame clones only, with some absent. The V and J calls and the clone size are those of that table, but D and trimming were determined from the DNA. The data show 200,000 to 250,000 clones, with 85% to 90% seen just once and around 5.7% held by the top ten. Germline V gene data show CDR1 as SNHLY and CDR2 as FYNNEI. This CDR3 has 12 residues. V dropped 4 bases and J dropped 4 bases, with 7 bases sitting between them.

The TCR comes from an elderly man with acute or convalescent COVID-19. The sample taken for sequencing was peripheral blood. The chain is built from TRBV2 and TRBJ1-2; D not certain. The CDR3 DNA reads as TGTGCCAGCAGTGTCTTCAGCTATGGCTACACCTTC. It translates to CASSVFSYGYTF.